These 25 T cell receptor beta chains were sequenced from one sample in a study of cytomegalovirus exposure and HLA in healthy donors. TCRdb's table, derived via immunoSEQ multiplex PCR, lists solely in-frame clones and lacks some. The sample includes 150,000 to 200,000 clones, roughly 84% of them seen just once. The specimen sequenced was PBMCs. The receptors originated from a woman between 18 and 29 years old in good health and CMV-seropositive.

This clone was found once. The chain has TRBV11-3 and TRBJ2-2; tentative D call: TRBD1 (5 bases). Germline lookup yields CDR1 SGHNT and CDR2 YENEEA. There are 14 residues in the CDR3. Trimming removed 5 bases from V and 2 bases from J, with 9 bases in between. For the CDR3, the DNA is TGTGCCAGCAGCCGTGACAGTAACACCGGGGAGCTGTTTTTT. Translating it yields CASSRDSNTGELFF. Variable domain in full (rest from reference TRBV11-3 and TRBJ2-2): EAGVVQSPRYKIIEKKQPVAFWCNPISGHNTLYWYLQNLGQGPELLIRYENEEAVDDSQLPKDRFSAERLKGVDSTLKIQPAELGDSAVYLCASSRDSNTGELFFGEGSRLTVL.

This clone was observed once. This chain joins TRBV10-2 and TRBJ2-7; tentatively, D is TRBD2 (6 bases). Trimming removed 5 bases from V and 1 base from J, with 12 bases in between. The CDR3 is 14 amino acids. The germline V gene has CDR1 WSHSY and CDR2 SAAADI. CDR3 sequence reads: CASSPDAGSYEQYF. In nucleotides, the CDR3 is TGCGCCAGCAGTCCGGACGCGGGGTCCTACGAGCAGTACTTC.

V gene TRBV4-1 combines with J gene TRBJ2-3; D remains unclear. The CDR3 consists of 14 residues. The V gene's germline CDR1 is MGHRA and CDR2 YSYEKL. Deletions cut 0 bases from V and 0 bases from J, with 4 bases between. The CDR3 reads CASSQETSTDTQYF. The DNA of the CDR3 is TGCGCCAGCAGCCAAGAAACTAGCACAGATACGCAGTATTTT.

This chain connects TRBV5-1 to TRBJ1-2, with TRBD1 matching 8 bases. Looked up from germline, CDR1 is SGHRS and CDR2 is YFSETQ. V lost 0 bases and J lost 7; bases outside the gene matches: 2. This CDR3 has 13 residues. Here the CDR3 DNA reads TGCGCCAGCAGCTTGGCTACAGGGGGTGGCTACACCTTC. Its protein product is CASSLATGGGYTF.

The gene calls are TRBV4-1 and TRBJ1-6; D gene unclear. Germline V gene sequence: CDR1 MGHRA, CDR2 YSYEKL. This CDR3 comprises 16 residues. Trimming took off 1 base at V and 6 bases at J, with 13 bases between the two ends. This chain's CDR3 is CASSQAEGSVNSPLHF. The CDR3 bases are TGCGCCAGCAGCCAAGCGGAGGGCTCGGTTAATTCACCCCTCCACTTT.

This chain connects TRBV18 to TRBJ1-2, with unresolved D. The V and J ends lost 2 bases and 4 bases respectively, with 17 bases between them. CDR3 length: 16 amino acids. CDR1 KGHSH and CDR2 LQKENI come from the germline V gene. The CDR3 DNA follows: TGTGCCAGCTCACCATCGTCGGTGACACAAAGCTATGGCTACACCTTC. This encodes CASSPSSVTQSYGYTF.

The rearrangement joins TRBV29-1 to TRBJ1-4, with 7 bases matching TRBD1. This CDR3 comprises 16 residues. V shed 4 bases and J 4 bases; nucleotides not matched to a gene: 12. Germline-derived CDR1 and CDR2 are SQVTM and ANQGSEA. CDR3 nucleotide sequence: TGCAGCGTTGGAGGAGGTAGGGACAGCAATAATGAAAAACTGTTTTTT. Protein product: CSVGGGRDSNNEKLFF.

This clone was counted between two and nine times. V usage is TRBV4-2 and J usage is TRBJ1-6, with no clear D. V lost 6 bases and J lost 8, with 17 bases in between. Germline CDR1 LGHNA, CDR2 YNFKEQ. CDR3 length: 15 residues. CDR3 sequence (DNA): TGTGCCAGCAGACGGGGAATCTCTGGGGATTCACCCCTCCACTTT. Translating it yields CASRRGISGDSPLHF.

This clone was observed a handful of times. The genes are TRBV27 and TRBJ2-2; a possible D gene is TRBD1 (6 bases). Trimming left V 3 bases short and J 4 bases short, with 12 bases between. The CDR3 extends over 15 amino acids. Germline CDR1 and CDR2: MNHEY and SMNVEV (reference sequence). The CDR3 DNA is TGTGCCAGCAGTTTGAACAGGGTGAGCACCGGGGAGCTGTTTTTT. It yields the protein CASSLNRVSTGELFF.

The chain combines TRBV6-5 with TRBJ1-6; TRBD1 is a possible D gene (5 bases). The CDR3 runs 15 residues. Trimming stripped 7 bases from V and 8 bases from J, with 18 bases between. In germline, CDR1 is MNHEY, CDR2 SVGAGI. The CDR3 nucleotides read TGTGCCAGCAAAATAAAGGGGTTGCGGCATTCACCCCTCCACTTT. Amino acids: CASKIKGLRHSPLHF.

This rearrangement joins TRBV28 to TRBJ2-3; no definite D call. The CDR3 length is 12 residues. Germline CDR1 is MDHEN and CDR2 is SYDVKM. Trimming removed 1 base at V and 8 bases at J, with 7 bases between. CDR3 nucleotide sequence: TGTGCCAGCAGTTTATCCCAGTTTACGCAGTATTTT. Amino acid sequence: CASSLSQFTQYF.

DNA for the CDR3: TGTGCCAGCTCACGAGAACCGGGACAGGGGGCCTACGAGCAGTACTTC. It is translated as CASSREPGQGAYEQYF. This chain joins TRBV18 and TRBJ2-7, with 11 bases identical to TRBD1. CDR1 and CDR2 from the germline V gene are KGHSH and LQKENI. The trim removed 4 bases at V and 2 bases at J, leaving 7 bases unmatched. This CDR3 region has 16 residues.

The gene calls are TRBV29-1 and TRBJ2-5, with 7 bases fitting TRBD2. CDR1 is SQVTM, CDR2 ANQGSEA, per germline. The CDR3 sequence is 14 residues long. The V gene end was trimmed by 6 bases and the J gene end by 3 bases; junction bases not matched to a gene: 10. CDR3: CSVTPRGVEETQYF. CDR3 nucleotides: TGCAGCGTCACGCCCCGGGGGGTGGAAGAGACCCAGTACTTC.

The chain links TRBV6-6 to TRBJ2-7; 14 bases are shared with TRBD2. Germline V gene sequence: CDR1 MNHNY, CDR2 SVGAGI (reference sequence). Trimming took 8 bases from V and 3 from J; bases not matched to a gene: 3. The CDR3 totals 14 residues. CDR3 protein: CASSGTSGGYEQYF. The CDR3 DNA reads as TGTGCCAGCTCCGGGACTAGCGGGGGCTACGAGCAGTACTTC.

V and J are TRBV15 and TRBJ1-2; D gene uncertain. Deletions cut 3 bases from V and 4 bases from J, with 12 bases between. CDR1 and CDR2 from the germline V gene are LNHNV and YYDKDF (reference sequence). The CDR3 contains 14 residues. This chain's CDR3 is CATSSTEDPYGYTF. The CDR3, as DNA: TGTGCCACCAGCAGTACGGAGGACCCCTATGGCTACACCTTC.

The chain couples TRBV5-6 to TRBJ2-7, with D possibly being TRBD1 (6 bases). The CDR3 totals 14 residues. CDR1 is SGHDT, CDR2 YYEEEE, per germline. Trimming left V 0 bases short and J 5 bases short, with 12 bases between. The CDR3 sequence: CASSLVGRGDEQYF. CDR3 bases: TGTGCCAGCAGCTTGGTGGGCAGGGGCGACGAGCAGTACTTC.

The V and J genes are TRBV5-5 and TRBJ2-3, with D hard to call. The CDR3 is made up of 14 amino acids. V lost 0 bases and J 1 base, leaving 6 bases between the germline ends. The germline CDR1 and CDR2 sequences are SGHKS and YYEKEE (reference sequence). This CDR3 reads CASSLARGTDTQYF. The CDR3, as DNA: TGTGCCAGCAGCTTGGCCCGGGGCACAGATACGCAGTATTTT.

The genes are TRBV6-6 and TRBJ2-1; possibly TRBD1 for D (6 bases). V dropped 7 bases and J dropped 7 bases, with 11 bases sitting between them. The CDR3 covers 12 residues. CDR1 and CDR2 (germline): MNHNY, SVGAGI (reference sequence). The CDR3 DNA reads TGTGCCAGCACCCTGGACAGAAATGAGCAGTTCTTC. Translation: CASTLDRNEQFF.

This chain links TRBV5-1 with TRBJ2-5; a possible D gene is TRBD2 (6 bases). The germline V and J ends were trimmed by 8 bases and 5 bases, with 16 bases remaining between them. Germline V gene data show CDR1 as SGHRS and CDR2 as YFSETQ. The CDR3 is 13 amino acids. The CDR3 DNA reads as TGCGCCAGTACCCTCGGGGGTCAGGAGACCCAGTACTTC. Protein sequence: CASTLGGQETQYF.

As DNA, the CDR3 is TGTGCCAGCAGTGACCAGGGGGCCTACGAGCAGTACTTC. Translation: CASSDQGAYEQYF. This rearrangement joins TRBV2 to TRBJ2-7; 7 positions match TRBD1. The CDR3 spans 13 residues. The germline CDR1 and CDR2 sequences are SNHLY and FYNNEI. The J segment lost 2 bases and the V segment lost 3 bases, leaving 1 base of the junction unmatched.

The chain joins TRBV11-2 to TRBJ1-2; TRBD1 is a possible D gene (6 bases). Trimming removed 5 bases at V and 5 bases at J, with 27 bases between. This CDR3 comprises 18 residues. Germline V CDR1 and CDR2: SGHAT, FQNNGV. The CDR3 nucleotides are TGTGCCAGCAGCCATTTGGCAGGGGCCCGGTCAGGACGGTATGGCTACACCTTC. Translated, it gives CASSHLAGARSGRYGYTF.

The rearrangement uses TRBV12-5 and TRBJ2-1, with 11 nucleotides matching TRBD1. This CDR3 is built from 16 residues. After removal of 3 bases from V and 5 bases from J, the junction contained 6 bases not matched to a gene. The V gene's germline CDR1 is LGHNT and CDR2 FRNRAP. This chain's CDR3 is CASGFGQGASHNEQFF. The CDR3, as DNA: TGTGCTAGTGGTTTCGGACAGGGGGCCTCACACAATGAGCAGTTCTTC.

The chain combines TRBV13 with TRBJ2-1, with 7 nucleotides matching TRBD2. Trimming at V came to 1 base and at J to 4 bases, leaving 4 bases not matched to a gene. Germline assignment: CDR1 PRHDT and CDR2 FYEKMQ (reference sequence). The CDR3 loop spans 15 amino acids. The CDR3 DNA reads as TGTGCCAGCAGCTTAGAAGGTAGCGGGTACAATGAGCAGTTCTTC. It specifies CASSLEGSGYNEQFF.

DNA of the CDR3: TGTGCTAGTGGTTTGTCCCGGGACAGACAAGAGACCCAGTACTTC. It codes for CASGLSRDRQETQYF. The chain combines TRBV12-5 with TRBJ2-5; 7 bases are a match to TRBD1. CDR1 and CDR2 from the germline V gene are LGHNT and FRNRAP. Unmatched junction bases numbered 5, after V lost 2 bases and J lost 2 bases. The CDR3 consists of 15 residues.

The rearrangement links TRBV10-2 to TRBJ2-6; possible D gene TRBD1, 6 bases. V gave up 5 bases and J gave up 0 bases, with 14 bases separating them. CDR3 length equals 17 residues. CDR1 and CDR2 (germline): WSHSY, SAAADI. CDR3 in DNA: TGCGCCAGCAGTACAGGGAGTCCCCTCTCTGGGGCCAACGTCCTGACTTTC. This sequence encodes CASSTGSPLSGANVLTF.